The next 29 T cell receptor beta chains were all read from a single sample in a study of blood T cell repertoires in COVID-19 (dated by TCRdb to about 2020). Library preparation employed the immunoSEQ multiplex PCR assay. TCRdb re-hosts the immuneACCESS table, in-frame sequences only. Its copies lack some clones; in the studies checked, an unresolved V gene accounts for under half of them, and the cause for the rest is not known. The sample table lists roughly 60,000 clones, approximately 82% of them with a count of one. The ten top clones hold roughly 3.5% of the sample. Sequencing input: peripheral blood. The receptor source for this set is a man in his sixties with acute or convalescent COVID-19.

The V and J genes are TRBV27 and TRBJ2-1; a possible D gene is TRBD2 (5 bases). The CDR3 runs 11 residues. The germline CDR1 and CDR2 sequences are MNHEY and SMNVEV (reference sequence). The V gene lost 8 bases and the J gene lost 7 bases, with 9 bases spanning the gap. DNA for the CDR3: TGTGCCAGCTCGAGGGATAATGAGCAGTTCTTC. Its translation: CASSRDNEQFF.

This clone was detected a few times. This chain connects TRBV21-1 to TRBJ1-1; no check of the table's D call, TRBD1, against the DNA was made. TRBV21-1 is annotated as a pseudogene. This CDR3 is 16 amino acids long. The CDR3, as DNA: TGTGCCAGCAGCAAAGTAAGCACAGCCATGAACACTGAAGCTTTCTTT. It is translated as CASSKVSTAMNTEAFF.

V usage is TRBV5-6 and J usage is TRBJ2-4, with TRBD2 matching 12 bases. After removal of 4 bases from V and 0 bases from J, the junction contained 8 bases not matched to a gene. The CDR3 has 18 residues. Looked up from germline, CDR1 is SGHDT and CDR2 is YYEEEE. CDR3 amino acids: CASSSRTSGDLAKNIQYF. As DNA, the CDR3 is TGTGCCAGCAGCAGTCGGACTAGCGGGGATTTAGCCAAAAACATTCAGTACTTC.

The rearrangement joins TRBV15 to TRBJ2-3; TRBD1 might be the D (5 bases). The V end lost 0 bases, the J end lost 1 base, and 11 bases lay between the germline ends. The CDR3 is 16 amino acids. CDR1 LNHNV and CDR2 YYDKDF come from the germline V gene (reference sequence). The CDR3 DNA reads as TGTGCCACCAGCAGAGAGGGGCTCGAGGGCACAGATACGCAGTATTTT. Translation: CATSREGLEGTDTQYF.

This clone was observed a single time. J is TRBJ1-2 and V is TRBV5-1; 8 bases map to TRBD1. The germline V gene has CDR1 SGHRS and CDR2 YFSETQ. V lost 0 bases and J lost 5; bases outside the gene matches: 9. This CDR3 has 16 residues. The CDR3 sequence: CASSLAKGTGIYGYTF. The CDR3 nucleotides are TGCGCCAGCAGCTTGGCCAAGGGGACAGGTATTTATGGCTACACCTTC.

This rearrangement joins TRBV5-6 to TRBJ1-3; no clear D gene. Trimming cost V 7 bases and J 0 bases, with 14 bases left between them. The germline V gene has CDR1 SGHDT and CDR2 YYEEEE. This CDR3 comprises 15 residues. The CDR3 sequence is CASGDGVSSGNTIYF. The CDR3 DNA reads as TGTGCCAGCGGCGACGGGGTGAGCTCTGGAAACACCATATATTTT.

The chain recombines TRBV10-3 with TRBJ1-6; D gene unclear. Germline CDR1 ENHRY, CDR2 SYGVKD. The germline V and J ends were trimmed by 0 bases and 8 bases, with 11 bases remaining between them. The CDR3 runs to 15 residues. CDR3: CAISESLGRYSPLHF. The CDR3 nucleotides read TGTGCCATCAGTGAGTCATTGGGCAGATATTCACCCCTCCACTTT.

The table lists this clone with a count of one. This sequence joins TRBV29-1 and TRBJ2-3, with D possibly matching TRBD2 (6 bases). Germline CDR1 reads SQVTM; CDR2 reads ANQGSEA. This CDR3 contains 13 residues. V lost 6 bases and J 0 bases, leaving 10 bases between the germline ends. This chain's CDR3 is CSVGLGSTDTQYF. In DNA, the CDR3 is TGCAGCGTGGGACTGGGGAGCACAGATACGCAGTATTTT.

The genes are TRBV9 and TRBJ2-5, with TRBD1 matching 9 bases. With V trimmed by 7 bases and J by 2 bases, 6 bases remained unmatched. Germline V CDR1 and CDR2: SGDLS, YYNGEE. This CDR3 region has 14 residues. The CDR3 bases are TGTGCCAGCGCCATTGGACAGGGGCAAGAGACCCAGTACTTC. Protein product: CASAIGQGQETQYF.

J is TRBJ1-6 and V is TRBV29-1; possibly TRBD1 for D (5 bases). Germline V CDR1 and CDR2: SQVTM, ANQGSEA. Trimming pared 5 bases from V and 7 bases from J, leaving 24 bases between. This CDR3 spans 17 amino acids. CDR3 residues: CSVFTAGGASVNSPLHF. Written as DNA, the CDR3 is TGCAGCGTTTTTACGGCCGGCGGGGCCTCGGTCAATTCACCCCTCCACTTT.

This chain joins TRBV30 and TRBJ2-5; D is undetermined. V was trimmed by 0 bases and J by 3 bases, leaving 8 bases between them. CDR3 length: 13 residues. CDR1 and CDR2 from the germline V gene are GTSNPN and SVGIG (reference sequence). This CDR3 is CAWSVDFKETQYF. CDR3 DNA sequence: TGTGCCTGGAGTGTAGACTTCAAAGAGACCCAGTACTTC.

The genes are TRBV19 and TRBJ1-4; the D is unclear. Germline CDR1 is LNHDA and CDR2 is SQIVND (reference sequence). The V gene lost 3 bases and the J gene lost 6 bases, with 14 bases spanning the gap. The CDR3 is 15 residues long. CDR3 sequence reads: CASSILDGPHEKLFF. The CDR3 DNA reads TGTGCCAGTAGTATTTTGGATGGGCCCCATGAAAAACTGTTTTTT.

The genes are TRBV19 and TRBJ1-1; D not resolved. This CDR3 comprises 13 residues. Trimming took off 4 bases at V and 1 base at J, with 7 bases between the two ends. Germline lookup yields CDR1 LNHDA and CDR2 SQIVND (reference sequence). The CDR3 loop reads CASSTLRNTEAFF. The DNA for the CDR3 is TGTGCCAGTAGTACCCTCCGGAACACTGAAGCTTTCTTT.

J is TRBJ2-3 and V is TRBV24-1, with 12 nucleotides matching TRBD1. Trimming took 0 bases from V and 10 from J; bases not matched to a gene: 7. Germline V gene lookup returns CDR1 KGHDR and CDR2 SFDVKD. The CDR3 totals 16 residues. The CDR3 bases are TGTGCCACCAGTGATTTGGGGACAGGGGGCCTGGGTTCGCAGTATTTT. This gives the protein CATSDLGTGGLGSQYF.

This clone was detected once. The chain couples TRBV7-8 to TRBJ2-2; D unresolved. The ends were cut back, 5 bases at V and 4 bases at J, with 14 bases in the middle. CDR1 SGHVS and CDR2 FQNEAQ come from the germline V gene. CDR3 length: 15 residues. The CDR3: CASSPAEDSTGELFF. The CDR3 DNA sequence: TGTGCCAGCAGCCCGGCCGAGGATTCCACCGGGGAGCTGTTTTTT. The full variable domain, with the rest looked up from reference TRBV7-8 and TRBJ2-2, is GAGVSQSPRYKVAKRGQDVALRCDPISGHVSLFWYQQALGQGPEFLTYFQNEAQLDKSGLPSDRFFAERPEGSVSTLKIQRTQQEDSAVYLCASSPAEDSTGELFFGEGSRLTVL.

In its sample, this clone was seen once. This chain links TRBV7-2 with TRBJ2-1; 13 positions agree with TRBD2. J gave up 6 bases and V 1 base, and 6 bases lay outside the gene matches. Germline CDR1 SGHTA, CDR2 FQGNSA. CDR3 length: 17 residues. This CDR3 reads CASSLDRGLAGSNEQFF. The CDR3 nucleotides read TGTGCCAGCAGCTTAGATAGGGGACTAGCGGGGAGCAATGAGCAGTTCTTC.

The chain has TRBV5-6 and TRBJ2-7; TRBD1 agrees at 8 bases. Unmatched junction bases numbered 4, after V lost 0 bases and J lost 2 bases. Germline CDR1 is SGHDT and CDR2 is YYEEEE. The CDR3 totals 15 residues. The CDR3 spells CASSLGPTGAYEQYF. In nucleotides, the CDR3 is TGTGCCAGCAGCTTGGGCCCGACAGGGGCCTACGAGCAGTACTTC.

This chain uses TRBV6-1 with TRBJ1-1, with 9 nucleotides matching TRBD1. Germline V CDR1 and CDR2: MNHNS, SASEGT. Unmatched junction bases numbered 2, after V lost 2 bases and J lost 1 base. The CDR3 loop spans 15 amino acids. The CDR3 spells CASSETGGWNTEAFF. CDR3 nucleotide sequence: TGTGCCAGCAGTGAAACAGGGGGCTGGAACACTGAAGCTTTCTTT.

The chain is built from TRBV25-1 and TRBJ1-4, with 8 nucleotides matching TRBD1. V lost 2 bases and J lost 6; bases outside the gene matches: 2. CDR3 length equals 14 residues. Germline V CDR1 and CDR2: MGHDK, SYGVNS. CDR3 DNA: TGTGCCAGCAGTGAAGACAGGGGTTATGAAAAACTGTTTTTT. Amino acids: CASSEDRGYEKLFF. The entire variable domain, with the rest obtained from reference TRBV25-1 and TRBJ1-4, is as follows: EADIYQTPRYLVIGTGKKITLECSQTMGHDKMYWYQQDPGMELHLIHYSYGVNSTEKGDLSSESTVSRIRTEHFPLTLESARPSHTSQYLCASSEDRGYEKLFFGSGTQLSVL.

This clone was counted between two and nine times. The genes are TRBV2 and TRBJ1-1; 7 nucleotides agree with TRBD1. Germline lookup yields CDR1 SNHLY and CDR2 FYNNEI. The CDR3 runs 13 residues. The J segment lost 2 bases and the V segment lost 7 bases, leaving 4 bases of the junction unmatched. CDR3 loop: CASKNRGNTEAFF. DNA of the CDR3: TGTGCCAGCAAAAACAGGGGTAACACTGAAGCTTTCTTT.

This chain links TRBV19 with TRBJ1-3; D is unresolved. The CDR3 length is 16 residues. V shed 3 bases and J shed 1 base, with 13 bases lying between them. Germline CDR1 LNHDA, CDR2 SQIVND (reference sequence). DNA for the CDR3: TGTGCCAGTAGTATCTCCGCGTACCCATCTGGAAACACCATATATTTT. This codes for CASSISAYPSGNTIYF.

This rearrangement joins TRBV2 to TRBJ1-6; perhaps TRBD1 as D (5 bases). CDR1 and CDR2 from the germline V gene are SNHLY and FYNNEI. Deletions cut 0 bases from V and 18 bases from J, with 12 bases between. The CDR3 covers 12 residues. CDR3 DNA: TGTGCCAGCAGTGAAGCCCCCGGGGGGGACCACTTT. This encodes CASSEAPGGDHF.

The chain employs TRBV6-2 or TRBV6-3 and TRBJ1-1; TRBD1 is a possible D gene (6 bases). This CDR3 is built from 13 residues. Germline-derived CDR1 and CDR2 are MNHEY and SVGEGT. V was trimmed by 2 bases and J by 5 bases, leaving 9 bases between them. The CDR3 nucleotides are TGTGCCAGCAGTTACAGGGGGAGTACTGAAGCTTTCTTT. Protein sequence: CASSYRGSTEAFF.

This rearrangement joins TRBV19 to TRBJ2-1; 7 bases fit TRBD2. Germline CDR1 is LNHDA and CDR2 is SQIVND (reference sequence). Germline trimming cut 7 bases from V and 6 bases from J; bases unmatched to any gene: 9. There are 14 residues in the CDR3. CDR3 nucleotides: TGTGCCAGTACCGTTCTGGGGGGGGGCAATGAGCAGTTCTTC. This encodes CASTVLGGGNEQFF.

The chain uses TRBV2 and TRBJ1-5, with D possibly being TRBD1 (6 bases). The CDR3 contains 14 residues. V was pared by 6 bases and J by 3 bases, with 12 bases between. Looked up from germline, CDR1 is SNHLY and CDR2 is FYNNEI. CDR3 sequence: CASRPGELNQPQHF. The CDR3 DNA reads TGTGCCAGCAGGCCAGGGGAACTCAATCAGCCCCAGCATTTT.

The chain is built from TRBV7-9 and TRBJ1-1; D not resolved. V was shortened by 1 base and J by 11 bases, with 11 bases between the two germline ends. The CDR3 length is 12 residues. Germline-derived CDR1 and CDR2 are SEHNR and FQNEAQ (reference sequence). In DNA, the CDR3 is TGTGCCAGCAGCTTAGACGTTGCGGAGGCTTTCTTT. This encodes CASSLDVAEAFF. Looking up the rest from reference TRBV7-9 and TRBJ1-1 gives the full variable domain: DTGVSQNPRHKITKRGQNVTFRCDPISEHNRLYWYRQTLGQGPEFLTYFQNEAQLEKSRLLSDRFSAERPKGSFSTLEIQRTEQGDSAMYLCASSLDVAEAFFGQGTRLTVV.

This chain connects TRBV2 to TRBJ2-7, with TRBD1 identical over 9 bases. This CDR3 comprises 14 residues. Trimming at V came to 7 bases and at J to 2 bases, leaving 6 bases not matched to a gene. CDR1 is SNHLY, CDR2 FYNNEI, per germline. CDR3 bases: TGTGCCAGCACTCCTCGGACAGGGGCCTACGAGCAGTACTTC. Translated, it gives CASTPRTGAYEQYF.

This clone showed up just a few times. The chain uses TRBV28 and TRBJ1-5, with D uncertain. CDR3 size: 12 residues. CDR1 and CDR2 from the germline V gene are MDHEN and SYDVKM. V gave up 7 bases and J gave up 4 bases, with 8 bases separating them. The CDR3 nucleotides are TGTGCCAGCAACTCGGGGAATCAGCCCCAGCATTTT. It encodes CASNSGNQPQHF.

As DNA, the CDR3 is TGTGCCAGCAGCATACCGGGACAGGGACAAGAGACCCAGTACTTC. This translates into CASSIPGQGQETQYF. V and J are TRBV5-4 and TRBJ2-5; 9 bases are a match to TRBD1. CDR1 and CDR2 from the germline V gene are SGHNT and YYREEE (reference sequence). J was trimmed by 2 bases and V by 4 bases; bases with no gene match: 6. The CDR3 length is 15 residues.